One T cell receptor beta chain is described in this entry. The sample belongs to a study of T cell changes during pregnancy in multiple sclerosis. Method: immunoSEQ multiplex PCR; TCRdb's copy keeps in-frame clones and lacks some. Among about 130,000 clones listed, about 95% were seen once. The CDR3 runs 14 residues. The V end was cut by 5 bases, the J end by 7 bases, with 18 bases between. Germline loops: CDR1 MDHEN, CDR2 SYDVKM. The starting material was peripheral blood, obtained after pregnancy. This chain uses TRBV28 with TRBJ2-7; a weak D match, TRBD2 (7 bases). The sequence was collected from a female donor with multiple sclerosis, enrolled in a pregnancy study. The CDR3 loop is CASSPGGSLREQYF. The CDR3 coding sequence is TGTGCCAGCAGTCCGGGGGGCAGCCTACGAGAGCAGTACTTC.